This TCR beta chain was recorded in a study of T-cell memory formation after mild COVID-19. On the study more broadly: Clusters were largely donor specific. Study-wide results and caveats: Second-wave clones that peaked on day 37 lacked confirmed SARS-CoV-2 specificity.

This CDR3 has 13 amino acids. With 4 bases removed from V and 3 bases from J, the gap between germline ends came to 9 bases. This clonotype was found a few times. The antigen is undetermined. Constant-segment primers served in 5'RACE that generated TCR alpha and TCR beta cDNA libraries bearing sample barcodes and UMIs. TCRdb fed the 5' RACE reads into MiXCR, producing one record per CDR3 protein. The sample includes tens of thousands of distinct CDR3 sequences, around a quarter of them seen just once. This chain uses TRBV12-3 or TRBV12-4 with TRBJ1-1; TRBD1 is a possible D gene (5 bases). This receptor was taken from a man aged 18 to 29 who had mild COVID-19 (a few samples of this study predate the infection). Cell type and time point are not known. Material: PBMCs or a T cell subset sorted from them (not recorded which). CDR3 bases: TGTGCCAGCAGTTCCGGGGCCCACACTGAAGCTTTCTTT. It translates to CASSSGAHTEAFF.